A single sample gave rise to the 7 T cell receptor beta chains below, sequenced in a study of glioma-infiltrating T cells after dendritic cell vaccination. This table comes from immunoSEQ multiplex PCR, and its TCRdb copy is limited to in-frame clones, with some not included. The data show about 92,000 clones, 85% to 90% seen once. The starting material was blood, obtained before dendritic cell vaccination. These TCRs come from a human donor with glioblastoma.

The CDR3 coding sequence is TGCGCCAGCAGCTCCCCCCTAGCGGGGGGTACTCGCTCCTACAATGAGCAGTTCTTC. Its protein is CASSSPLAGGTRSYNEQFF. The V gene is TRBV5-1, the J gene TRBJ2-1; 11 bases fit TRBD2. This CDR3 is 19 amino acids long. Germline V CDR1 and CDR2: SGHRS, YFSETQ. V shed 3 bases and J 0 bases; nucleotides not matched to a gene: 11.

The chain carries TRBV6-5 and TRBJ2-2; D may be TRBD2 (5 bases). The CDR3 is 15 amino acids. Trimming removed 1 base from V and 7 bases from J, with 13 bases in between. Germline V gene data show CDR1 as MNHEY and CDR2 as SVGAGI. CDR3 amino acids: CASSYFGVKGGELFF. The CDR3, as DNA: TGTGCCAGCAGTTACTTCGGGGTTAAGGGCGGGGAGCTGTTTTTT.

The sample holds a few counts of this clone. The genes are TRBV5-1 and TRBJ2-7; 12 positions match TRBD2. V lost 3 bases and J lost 2; bases outside the gene matches: 9. Germline-derived CDR1 and CDR2 are SGHRS and YFSETQ. This CDR3 has 17 residues. CDR3 DNA sequence: TGCGCCAGCAGCTCGGGGACTAGCGGGCGAAAAACCTACGAGCAGTACTTC. Translation gives CASSSGTSGRKTYEQYF.

The chain uses TRBV19 and TRBJ2-1; a possible D gene is TRBD1 (5 bases). The ends were cut back, 2 bases at V and 2 bases at J, with 10 bases in the middle. The germline CDR1 and CDR2 sequences are LNHDA and SQIVND (reference sequence). This CDR3 is 15 amino acids long. CDR3 residues: CASSIQGHAYNEQFF. The DNA for the CDR3 is TGTGCCAGTAGTATACAGGGCCACGCCTACAATGAGCAGTTCTTC.

The chain employs TRBV30 and TRBJ1-1; 10 bases fit TRBD1. CDR1 is GTSNPN, CDR2 SVGIG, per germline (reference sequence). The CDR3 is made up of 14 amino acids. The V gene end was trimmed by 5 bases and the J gene end by 2 bases; junction bases not matched to a gene: 5. This chain's CDR3 is CAWLRQGANTEAFF. The CDR3 region has the DNA TGTGCCTGGCTAAGACAGGGGGCAAACACTGAAGCTTTCTTT. Looking up the rest from reference TRBV30 and TRBJ1-1 gives the full variable domain: SQTIHQWPATLVQPVGSPLSLECTVEGTSNPNLYWYRQAAGRGLQLLFYSVGIGQISSEVPQNLSASRPQDRQFILSSKKLLLSDSGFYLCAWLRQGANTEAFFGQGTRLTVV.

V is TRBV5-8 and J is TRBJ1-4, with D possibly TRBD1 on 6 matching bases. Germline V gene sequence: CDR1 SGHTS, CDR2 YDEGEE. The CDR3 totals 15 residues. With 0 bases removed from V and 7 bases from J, the gap between germline ends came to 13 bases. The chain's CDR3 is CASSLEGRGGEKLFF. The DNA for the CDR3 is TGTGCCAGCAGCTTGGAAGGCAGGGGTGGTGAAAAACTGTTTTTT.

The rearrangement links TRBV27 to TRBJ1-2; TRBD1 might be the D (5 bases). Per germline, CDR1 MNHEY and CDR2 SMNVEV (reference sequence). The CDR3 is 16 amino acids. With 2 bases removed from V and 4 bases from J, the gap between germline ends came to 17 bases. CDR3 bases: TGTGCCAGCAGTTTAACGGGGGAGCGCTCCTCCTATGGCTACACCTTC. It is translated as CASSLTGERSSYGYTF.